This T cell receptor beta chain comes out of a study of CD8 T cells in Susac syndrome. Reverse transcription of about 0.5 to 1 ug RNA used random hexamers. Amplification of TCR beta CDR3 used immunoSEQ multiplex PCR across 54 Vbeta and 13 Jbeta. TCRdb itself ran the immunoSEQ multiplex PCR reads through MiXCR, one entry per CDR3 protein. The sample has around 69,000 distinct CDR3 sequences, over 85% seen once; the top ten hold approximately 0.45%. This CDR3 region has 12 residues. Per the germline V gene, CDR1 is MNHNS and CDR2 is SASEGT. V was pared by 6 bases and J by 6 bases, with 12 bases between. Sequencing of TCR beta covered CD8+ and CD4+ T cells obtained from blood.

The sequence derives from a human donor with Susac syndrome. The sequencing sample was made of CD8+ T cells from PBMCs. The rearrangement uses TRBV6-1 and TRBJ2-7; no clear D gene. The CDR3 bases are TGTGCCAGCAGCTCCCGAGTCGTCGAGCAGTACTTC. This sequence encodes CASSSRVVEQYF.